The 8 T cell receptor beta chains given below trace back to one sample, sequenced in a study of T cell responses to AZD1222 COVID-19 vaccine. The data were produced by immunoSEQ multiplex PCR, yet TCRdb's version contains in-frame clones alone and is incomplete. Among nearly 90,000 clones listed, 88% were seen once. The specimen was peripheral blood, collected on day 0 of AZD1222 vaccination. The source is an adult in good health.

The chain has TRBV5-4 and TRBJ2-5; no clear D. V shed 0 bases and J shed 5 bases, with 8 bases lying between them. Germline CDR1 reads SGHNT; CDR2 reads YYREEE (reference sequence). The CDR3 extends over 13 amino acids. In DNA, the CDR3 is TGTGCCAGCAGCTTGGTAGGCCGGGAGACCCAGTACTTC. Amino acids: CASSLVGRETQYF.

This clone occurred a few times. CDR3 region: CASRVFGTEAFF. DNA for the CDR3: TGTGCCAGCAGAGTTTTTGGCACTGAAGCTTTCTTT. V is TRBV2 and J is TRBJ1-1; D ambiguous. This CDR3 is built from 12 residues. Trimming pared 6 bases from V and 4 bases from J, leaving 9 bases between. Germline-derived CDR1 and CDR2 are SNHLY and FYNNEI. The full variable domain, with the rest looked up from reference TRBV2 and TRBJ1-1, is EPEVTQTPSHQVTQMGQEVILRCVPISNHLYFYWYRQILGQKVEFLVSFYNNEISEKSEIFDDQFSVERPDGSNFTLKIRSTKLEDSAMYFCASRVFGTEAFFGQGTRLTVV.

CDR3 sequence: CATHGAGDETQYF. The CDR3, as DNA: TGTGCCACTCATGGCGCGGGAGATGAGACCCAGTACTTC. The V call is TRBV10-3, the J call TRBJ2-5, with 7 bases that match TRBD2. The CDR3 is 13 residues long. Germline V gene lookup returns CDR1 ENHRY and CDR2 SYGVKD. V lost 10 bases, J lost 5 bases, and 10 bases stayed unmatched.

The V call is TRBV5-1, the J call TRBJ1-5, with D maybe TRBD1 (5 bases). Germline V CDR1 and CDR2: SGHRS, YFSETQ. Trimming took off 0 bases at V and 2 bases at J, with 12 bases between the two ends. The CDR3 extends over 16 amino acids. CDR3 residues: CASSLAGDQGNQPQHF. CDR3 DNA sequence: TGCGCCAGCAGCTTGGCGGGGGATCAGGGCAATCAGCCCCAGCATTTT.

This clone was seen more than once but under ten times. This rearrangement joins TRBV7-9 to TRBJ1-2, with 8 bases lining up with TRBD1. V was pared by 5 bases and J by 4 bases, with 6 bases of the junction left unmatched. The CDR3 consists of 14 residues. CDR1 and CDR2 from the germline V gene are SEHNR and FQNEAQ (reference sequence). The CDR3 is CASSETGDSYGYTF. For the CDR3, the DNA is TGTGCCAGCAGCGAGACAGGGGATAGCTATGGCTACACCTTC.

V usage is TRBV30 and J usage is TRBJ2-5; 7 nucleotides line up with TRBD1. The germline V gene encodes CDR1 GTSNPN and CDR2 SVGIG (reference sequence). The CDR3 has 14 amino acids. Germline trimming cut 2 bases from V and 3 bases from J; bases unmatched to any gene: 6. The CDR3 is CAWSFGTAEETQYF. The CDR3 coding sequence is TGTGCCTGGAGTTTCGGGACAGCGGAAGAGACCCAGTACTTC.

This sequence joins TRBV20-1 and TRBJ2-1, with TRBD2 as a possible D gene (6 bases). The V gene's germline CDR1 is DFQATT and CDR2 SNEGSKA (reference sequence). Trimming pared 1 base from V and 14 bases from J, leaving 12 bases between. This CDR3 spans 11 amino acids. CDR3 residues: CSARAGVPEFF. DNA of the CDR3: TGCAGTGCTAGAGCGGGGGTCCCCGAGTTCTTC.

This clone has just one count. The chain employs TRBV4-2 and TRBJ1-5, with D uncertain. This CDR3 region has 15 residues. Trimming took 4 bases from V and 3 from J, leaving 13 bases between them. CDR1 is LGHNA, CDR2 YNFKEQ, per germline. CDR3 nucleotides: TGTGCCAGCAGCCCTCGCCCACAGCCCAATCAGCCCCAGCATTTT. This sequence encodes CASSPRPQPNQPQHF.